The 3 T cell receptor beta chains below all came from one sample that was sequenced in a study of T-cell reconstitution after alpha-beta-depleted transplantation in children. As it was prepared, the TCRbeta library received unique molecular identifiers. TCRdb itself ran the PCR reads through MiXCR, one entry per CDR3 protein. The sample records more than 150,000 distinct CDR3 sequences, approximately 6.6% being singletons. The input for sequencing was PBMCs from the stem cell graft donor, taken from the stem cell graft. These receptors were collected from a human donor who donated a stem cell graft to a child with Wiskott-Aldrich syndrome.

A remark on this clonotype: A much larger clone differs from this one at a single base, so this may be a read error. V gene TRBV5-1 combines with J gene TRBJ2-1; weak D call: TRBD2 (6 bases). CDR1 SGHRS and CDR2 YFSETQ come from the germline V gene. The CDR3 length is 17 residues. DNA for the CDR3: TGCGCCAGCAGCTGGGGACTTAACAGGCGTATTTACAATGGGCAGTTCTTC. This sequence encodes CASSWGLNRRIYNGQFF.

This clonotype was observed many times. The V call is TRBV12-3 or TRBV12-4, the J call TRBJ2-1; D remains unclear. The CDR3 contains 12 residues. Between the trimmed V and J ends, which lost 1 base and 6 bases, there was a span of 4 bases. CDR3 nucleotides: TGTGCCAGCAGTTTAGGCAGCAATGAGCAGTTCTTC. It encodes CASSLGSNEQFF.

This clonotype was recorded many times. The chain employs TRBV5-1 and TRBJ2-3; D is unclear. From germline, CDR1 is SGHRS and CDR2 YFSETQ. Trimming left V 4 bases short and J 2 bases short, with 11 bases between. This CDR3 comprises 14 residues. CDR3 DNA sequence: TGCGCCAGCAGCCCGTTGCGTTTCACAGATACGCAGTATTTT. This gives the protein CASSPLRFTDTQYF.